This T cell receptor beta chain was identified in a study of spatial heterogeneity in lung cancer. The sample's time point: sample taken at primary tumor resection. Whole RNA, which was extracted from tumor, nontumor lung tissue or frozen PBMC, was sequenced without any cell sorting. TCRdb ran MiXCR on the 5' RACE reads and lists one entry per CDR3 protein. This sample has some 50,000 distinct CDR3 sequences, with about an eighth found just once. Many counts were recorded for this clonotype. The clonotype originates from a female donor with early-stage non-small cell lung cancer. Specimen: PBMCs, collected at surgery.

CDR3 residues: CASSPGTSHGYTF. The CDR3 nucleotides read TGTGCCAGCAGCCCCGGGACATCCCATGGCTACACCTTC. The V and J genes are TRBV12-3 or TRBV12-4 and TRBJ1-2, with TRBD1 as a possible D gene (6 bases). V was shortened by 6 bases and J by 6 bases, with 14 bases between the two germline ends. The CDR3 is made up of 13 amino acids.